The T cell receptor beta chain under discussion was sequenced for a study of T cell repertoires in cytomegalovirus infection. Turning to the study itself: The authors used CMV epitopes that were HLA-C-restricted (recently identified) and HLA-B-restricted (well studied). In public TCR beta signatures, there were indications of both CMV infection and matching HLA type. Findings and limits, study-wide: Ex vivo, HLA-C-restricted CMV-specific TCR beta clonotypes prevailed over the rest of the response.

Trimming pared 5 bases from V and 4 bases from J, leaving 12 bases between. The germline gives CDR1 DFQATT, CDR2 SNEGSKA (reference sequence). The length of the CDR3 is 13 residues. TCRdb re-analysed the reads in MiXCR, keeping a single row per CDR3 protein. There are around 800,000 distinct CDR3 sequences in the sample; less than 35% occur only once, and about an eighth lies in the top ten. Notes on this clonotype: The antigen is not known.

This TCR was recovered from a human donor in good health (CMV status not recorded). Some clones in this sample may be carry-over from other donors' samples. Sequencing was performed on cultured CD8+ T cells from PBMCs, taken from culture after CMV antigen stimulation. J is TRBJ2-1 and V is TRBV20-1; the D is unclear. Written as DNA, the CDR3 is TGCAGTGCTCGAGTCCCGAATTACAATGAGCAGTTCTTC. Translation: CSARVPNYNEQFF.